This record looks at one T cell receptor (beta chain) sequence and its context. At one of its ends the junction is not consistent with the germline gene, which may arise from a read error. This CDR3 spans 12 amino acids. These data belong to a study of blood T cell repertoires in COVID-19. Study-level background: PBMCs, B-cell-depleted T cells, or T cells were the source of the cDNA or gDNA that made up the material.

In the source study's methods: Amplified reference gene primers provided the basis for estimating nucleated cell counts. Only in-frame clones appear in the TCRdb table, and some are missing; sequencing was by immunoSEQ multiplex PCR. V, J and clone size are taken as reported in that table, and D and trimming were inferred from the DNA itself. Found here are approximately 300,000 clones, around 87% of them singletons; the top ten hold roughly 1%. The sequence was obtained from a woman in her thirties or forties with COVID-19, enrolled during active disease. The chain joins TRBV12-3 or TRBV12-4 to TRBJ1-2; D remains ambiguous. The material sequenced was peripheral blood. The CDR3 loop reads CASSLRPGPGRF. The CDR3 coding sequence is TGTGCCAGCAGTTTACGACCCGGACCCGGGAGATTC.